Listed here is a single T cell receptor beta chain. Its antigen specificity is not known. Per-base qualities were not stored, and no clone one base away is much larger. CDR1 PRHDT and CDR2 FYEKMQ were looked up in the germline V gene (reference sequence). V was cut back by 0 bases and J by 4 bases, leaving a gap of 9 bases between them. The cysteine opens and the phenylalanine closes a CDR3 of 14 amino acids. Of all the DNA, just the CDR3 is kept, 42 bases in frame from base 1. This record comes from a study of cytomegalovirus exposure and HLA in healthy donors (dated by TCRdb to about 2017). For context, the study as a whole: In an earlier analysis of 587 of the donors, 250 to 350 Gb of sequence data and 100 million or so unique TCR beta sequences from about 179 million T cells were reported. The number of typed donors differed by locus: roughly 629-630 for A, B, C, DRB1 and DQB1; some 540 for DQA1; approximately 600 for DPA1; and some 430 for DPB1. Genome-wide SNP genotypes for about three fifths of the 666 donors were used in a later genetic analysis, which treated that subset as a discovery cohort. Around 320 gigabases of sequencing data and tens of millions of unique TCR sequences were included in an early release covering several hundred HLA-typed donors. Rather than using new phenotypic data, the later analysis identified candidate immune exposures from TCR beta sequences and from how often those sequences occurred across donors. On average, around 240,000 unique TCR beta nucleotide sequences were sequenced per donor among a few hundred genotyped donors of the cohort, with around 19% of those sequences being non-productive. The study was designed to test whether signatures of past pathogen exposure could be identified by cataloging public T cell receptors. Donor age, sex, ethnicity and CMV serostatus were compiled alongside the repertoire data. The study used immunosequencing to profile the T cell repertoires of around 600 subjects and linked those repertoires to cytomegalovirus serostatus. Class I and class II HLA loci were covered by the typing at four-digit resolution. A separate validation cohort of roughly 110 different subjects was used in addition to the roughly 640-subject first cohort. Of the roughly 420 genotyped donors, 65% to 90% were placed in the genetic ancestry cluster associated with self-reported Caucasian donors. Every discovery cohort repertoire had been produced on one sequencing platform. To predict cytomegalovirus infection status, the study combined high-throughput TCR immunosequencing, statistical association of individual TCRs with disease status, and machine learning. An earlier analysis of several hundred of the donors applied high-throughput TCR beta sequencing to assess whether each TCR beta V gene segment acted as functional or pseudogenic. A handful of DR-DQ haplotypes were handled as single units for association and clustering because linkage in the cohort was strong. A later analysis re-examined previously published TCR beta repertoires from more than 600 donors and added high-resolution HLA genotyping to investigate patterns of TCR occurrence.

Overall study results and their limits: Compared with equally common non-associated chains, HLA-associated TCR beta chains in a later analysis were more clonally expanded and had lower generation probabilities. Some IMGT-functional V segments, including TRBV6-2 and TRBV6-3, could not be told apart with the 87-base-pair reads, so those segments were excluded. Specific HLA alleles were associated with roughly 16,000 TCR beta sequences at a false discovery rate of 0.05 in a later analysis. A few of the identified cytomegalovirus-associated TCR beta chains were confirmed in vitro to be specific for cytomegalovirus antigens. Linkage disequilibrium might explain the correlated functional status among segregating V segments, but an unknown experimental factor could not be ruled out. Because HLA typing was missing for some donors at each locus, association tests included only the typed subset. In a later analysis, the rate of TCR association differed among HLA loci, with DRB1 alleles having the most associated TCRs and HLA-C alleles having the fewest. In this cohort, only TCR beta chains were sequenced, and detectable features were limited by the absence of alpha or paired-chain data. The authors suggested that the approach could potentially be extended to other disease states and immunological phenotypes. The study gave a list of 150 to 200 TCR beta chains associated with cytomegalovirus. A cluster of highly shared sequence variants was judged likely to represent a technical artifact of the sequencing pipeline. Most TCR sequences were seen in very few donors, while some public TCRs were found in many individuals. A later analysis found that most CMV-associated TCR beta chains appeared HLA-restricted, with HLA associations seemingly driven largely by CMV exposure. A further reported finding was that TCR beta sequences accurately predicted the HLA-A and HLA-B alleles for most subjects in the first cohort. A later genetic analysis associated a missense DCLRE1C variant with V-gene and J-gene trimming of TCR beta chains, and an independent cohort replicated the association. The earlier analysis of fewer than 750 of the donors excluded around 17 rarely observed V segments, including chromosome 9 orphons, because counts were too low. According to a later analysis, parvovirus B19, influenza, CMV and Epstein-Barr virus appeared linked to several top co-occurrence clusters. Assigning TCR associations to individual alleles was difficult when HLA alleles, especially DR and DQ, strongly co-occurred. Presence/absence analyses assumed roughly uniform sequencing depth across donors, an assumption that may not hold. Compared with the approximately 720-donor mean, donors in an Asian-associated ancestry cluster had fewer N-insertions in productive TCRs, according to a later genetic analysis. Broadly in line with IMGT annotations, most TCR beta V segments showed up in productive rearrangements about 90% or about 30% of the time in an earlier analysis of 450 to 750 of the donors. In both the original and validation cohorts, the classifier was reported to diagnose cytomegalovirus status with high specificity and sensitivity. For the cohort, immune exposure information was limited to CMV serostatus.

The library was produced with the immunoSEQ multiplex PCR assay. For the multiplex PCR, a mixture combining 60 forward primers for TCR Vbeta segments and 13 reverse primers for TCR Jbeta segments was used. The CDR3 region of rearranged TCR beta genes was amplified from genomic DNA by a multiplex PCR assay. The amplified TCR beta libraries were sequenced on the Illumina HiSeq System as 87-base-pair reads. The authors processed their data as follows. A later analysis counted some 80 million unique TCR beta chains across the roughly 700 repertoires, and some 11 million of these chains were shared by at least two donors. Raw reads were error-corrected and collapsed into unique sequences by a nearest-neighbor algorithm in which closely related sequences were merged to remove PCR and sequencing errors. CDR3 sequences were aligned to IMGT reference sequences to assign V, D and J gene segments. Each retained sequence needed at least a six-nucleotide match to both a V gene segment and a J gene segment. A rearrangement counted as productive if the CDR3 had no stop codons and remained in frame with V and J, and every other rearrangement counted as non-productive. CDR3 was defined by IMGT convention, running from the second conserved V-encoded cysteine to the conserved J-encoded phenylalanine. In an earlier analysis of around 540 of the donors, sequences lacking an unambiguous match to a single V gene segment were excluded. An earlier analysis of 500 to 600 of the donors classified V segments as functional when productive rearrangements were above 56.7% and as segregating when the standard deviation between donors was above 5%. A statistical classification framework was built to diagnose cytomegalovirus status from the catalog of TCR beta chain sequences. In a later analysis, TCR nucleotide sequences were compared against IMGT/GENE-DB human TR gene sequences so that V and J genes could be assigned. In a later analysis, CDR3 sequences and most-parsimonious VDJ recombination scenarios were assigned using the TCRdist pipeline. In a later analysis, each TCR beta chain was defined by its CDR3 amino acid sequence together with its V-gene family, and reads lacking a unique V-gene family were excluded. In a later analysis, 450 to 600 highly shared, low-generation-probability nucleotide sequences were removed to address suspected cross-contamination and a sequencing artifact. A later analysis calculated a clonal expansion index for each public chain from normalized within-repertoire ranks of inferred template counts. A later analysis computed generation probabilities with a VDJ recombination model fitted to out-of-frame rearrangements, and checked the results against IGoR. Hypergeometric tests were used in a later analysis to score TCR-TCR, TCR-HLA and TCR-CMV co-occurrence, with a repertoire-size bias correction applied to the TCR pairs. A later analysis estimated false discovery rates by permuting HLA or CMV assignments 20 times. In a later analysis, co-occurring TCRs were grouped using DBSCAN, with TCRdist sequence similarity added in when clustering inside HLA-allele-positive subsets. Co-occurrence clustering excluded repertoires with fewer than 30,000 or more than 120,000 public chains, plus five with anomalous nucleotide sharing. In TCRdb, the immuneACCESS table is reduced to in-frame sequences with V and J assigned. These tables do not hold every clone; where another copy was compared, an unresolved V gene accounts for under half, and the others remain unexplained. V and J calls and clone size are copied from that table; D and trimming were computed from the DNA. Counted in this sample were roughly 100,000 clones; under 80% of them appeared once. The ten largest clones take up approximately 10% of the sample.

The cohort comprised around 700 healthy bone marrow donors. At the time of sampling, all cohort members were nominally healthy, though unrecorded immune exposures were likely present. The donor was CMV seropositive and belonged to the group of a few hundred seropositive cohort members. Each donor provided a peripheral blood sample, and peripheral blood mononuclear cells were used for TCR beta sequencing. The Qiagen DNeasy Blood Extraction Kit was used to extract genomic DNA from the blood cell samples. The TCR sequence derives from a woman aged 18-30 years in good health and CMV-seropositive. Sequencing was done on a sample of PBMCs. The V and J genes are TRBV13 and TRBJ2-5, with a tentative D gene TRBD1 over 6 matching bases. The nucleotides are TGTGCCAGCAGCTTAGGAACAGGGAGAGAGACCCAGTACTTC. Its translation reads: CASSLGTGRETQYF.